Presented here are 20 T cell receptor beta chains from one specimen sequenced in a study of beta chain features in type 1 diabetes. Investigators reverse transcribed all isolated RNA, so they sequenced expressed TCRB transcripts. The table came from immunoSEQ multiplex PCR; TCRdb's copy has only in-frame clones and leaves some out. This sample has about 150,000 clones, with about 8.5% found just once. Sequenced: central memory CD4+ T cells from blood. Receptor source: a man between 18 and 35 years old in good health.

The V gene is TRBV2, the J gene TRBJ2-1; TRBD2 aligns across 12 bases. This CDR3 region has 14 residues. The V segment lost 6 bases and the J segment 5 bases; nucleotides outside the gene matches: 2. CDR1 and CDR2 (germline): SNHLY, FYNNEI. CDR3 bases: TGTGCCAGCAGCGCTAGCGGGAGGGACAATGAGCAGTTCTTC. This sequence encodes CASSASGRDNEQFF. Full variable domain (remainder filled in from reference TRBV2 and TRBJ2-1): EPEVTQTPSHQVTQMGQEVILRCVPISNHLYFYWYRQILGQKVEFLVSFYNNEISEKSEIFDDQFSVERPDGSNFTLKIRSTKLEDSAMYFCASSASGRDNEQFFGPGTRLTVL.

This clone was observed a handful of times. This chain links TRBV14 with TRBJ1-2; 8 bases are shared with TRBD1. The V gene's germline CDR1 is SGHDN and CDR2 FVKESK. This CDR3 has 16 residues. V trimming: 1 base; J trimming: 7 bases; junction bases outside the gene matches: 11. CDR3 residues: CASSQAPGQEIGGYTF. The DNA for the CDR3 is TGTGCCAGCAGCCAAGCACCGGGACAGGAGATCGGTGGCTACACCTTC.

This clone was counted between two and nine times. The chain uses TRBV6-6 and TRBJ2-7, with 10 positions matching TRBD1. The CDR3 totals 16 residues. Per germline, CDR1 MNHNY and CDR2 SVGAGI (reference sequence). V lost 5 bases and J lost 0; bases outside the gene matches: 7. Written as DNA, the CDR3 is TGTGCCAGCAGTGCCCTGGACAGGGGGTTCTCCTACGAGCAGTACTTC. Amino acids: CASSALDRGFSYEQYF.

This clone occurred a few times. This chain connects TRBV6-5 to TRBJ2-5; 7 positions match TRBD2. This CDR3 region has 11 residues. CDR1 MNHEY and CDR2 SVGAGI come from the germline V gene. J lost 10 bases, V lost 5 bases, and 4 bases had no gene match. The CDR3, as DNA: TGTGCCAGCAGTCGACTAGCTCGCCAGTACTTC. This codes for CASSRLARQYF.

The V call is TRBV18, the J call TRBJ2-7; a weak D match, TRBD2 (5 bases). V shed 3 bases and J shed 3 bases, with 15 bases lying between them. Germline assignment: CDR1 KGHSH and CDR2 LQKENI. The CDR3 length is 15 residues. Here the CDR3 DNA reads TGTGCCAGCTCACCGAGTAAAGCGGCAGACTACGAGCAGTACTTC. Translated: CASSPSKAADYEQYF.

CDR3: CASSQEGLAGMADTQYF. Here the CDR3 DNA reads TGTGCCAGCAGCCAAGAGGGACTAGCGGGGATGGCGGATACGCAGTATTTT. This chain links TRBV4-2 with TRBJ2-3; 13 nucleotides match TRBD2. V dropped 0 bases and J dropped 6; count of bases not matched to a gene: 6. Germline V lookup: CDR1 LGHNA, CDR2 YNFKEQ. CDR3 length: 17 amino acids.

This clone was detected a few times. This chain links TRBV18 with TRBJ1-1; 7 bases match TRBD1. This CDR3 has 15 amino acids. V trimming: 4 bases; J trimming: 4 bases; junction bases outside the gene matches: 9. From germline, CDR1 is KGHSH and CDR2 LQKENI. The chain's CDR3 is CASSLSGTALTEAFF. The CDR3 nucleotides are TGTGCCAGCTCACTTTCCGGGACAGCCCTCACTGAAGCTTTCTTT.

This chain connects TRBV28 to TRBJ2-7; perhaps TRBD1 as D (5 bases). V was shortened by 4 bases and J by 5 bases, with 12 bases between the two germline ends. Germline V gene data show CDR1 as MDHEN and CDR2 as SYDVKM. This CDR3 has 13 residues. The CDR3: CASSSHQGHEQYF. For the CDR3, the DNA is TGTGCCAGCAGTTCACATCAGGGTCACGAGCAGTACTTC.

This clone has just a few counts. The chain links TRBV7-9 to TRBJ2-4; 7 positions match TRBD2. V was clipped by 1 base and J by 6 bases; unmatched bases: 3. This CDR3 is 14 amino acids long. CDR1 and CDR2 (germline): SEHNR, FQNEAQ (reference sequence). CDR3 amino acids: CASSLEVAGNIQYF. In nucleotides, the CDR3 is TGTGCCAGCAGCTTAGAGGTAGCGGGAAACATTCAGTACTTC. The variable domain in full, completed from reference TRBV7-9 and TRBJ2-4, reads DTGVSQNPRHKITKRGQNVTFRCDPISEHNRLYWYRQTLGQGPEFLTYFQNEAQLEKSRLLSDRFSAERPKGSFSTLEIQRTEQGDSAMYLCASSLEVAGNIQYFGAGTRLSVL.

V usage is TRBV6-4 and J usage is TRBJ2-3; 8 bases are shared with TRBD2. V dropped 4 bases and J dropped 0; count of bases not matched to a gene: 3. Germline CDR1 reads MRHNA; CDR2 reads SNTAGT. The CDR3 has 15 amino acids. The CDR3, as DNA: TGTGCCAGCAGTGTGGTAGCGGGAAGCACAGATACGCAGTATTTT. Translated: CASSVVAGSTDTQYF.

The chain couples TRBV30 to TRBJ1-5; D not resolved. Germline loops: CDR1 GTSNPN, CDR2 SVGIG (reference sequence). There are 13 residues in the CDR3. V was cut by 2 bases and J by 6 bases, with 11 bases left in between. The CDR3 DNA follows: TGTGCCTGGAGTCCTAACTTGAGTCAGCCCCAGCATTTT. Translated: CAWSPNLSQPQHF.

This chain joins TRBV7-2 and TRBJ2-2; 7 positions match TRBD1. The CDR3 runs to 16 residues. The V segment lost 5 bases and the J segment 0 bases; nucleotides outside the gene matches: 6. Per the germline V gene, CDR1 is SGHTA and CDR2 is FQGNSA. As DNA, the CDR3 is TGTGCCAGCAGCCTGATCAGGGGGTCGAACACCGGGGAGCTGTTTTTT. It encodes CASSLIRGSNTGELFF.

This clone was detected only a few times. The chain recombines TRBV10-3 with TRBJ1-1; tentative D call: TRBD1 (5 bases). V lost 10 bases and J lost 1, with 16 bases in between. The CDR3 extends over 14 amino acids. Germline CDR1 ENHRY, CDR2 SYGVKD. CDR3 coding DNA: TGTGCCACCCAGGGTTGGGGGGAGAACACTGAAGCTTTCTTT. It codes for CATQGWGENTEAFF.

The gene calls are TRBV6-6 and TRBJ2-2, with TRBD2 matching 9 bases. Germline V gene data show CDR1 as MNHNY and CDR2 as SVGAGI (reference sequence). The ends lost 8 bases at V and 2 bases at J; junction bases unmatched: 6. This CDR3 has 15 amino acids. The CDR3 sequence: CASHTGTSNTGELFF. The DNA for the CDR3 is TGTGCCAGCCACACCGGGACTAGCAACACCGGGGAGCTGTTTTTT.

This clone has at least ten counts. This chain's CDR3 is CASSLSATAYTDTQYF. For the CDR3, the DNA is TGTGCCAGCAGCTTATCCGCGACTGCCTACACAGATACGCAGTATTTT. The chain uses TRBV7-9 and TRBJ2-3, with no clear D. The CDR3 has 16 amino acids. Per the germline V gene, CDR1 is SEHNR and CDR2 is FQNEAQ (reference sequence). V lost 2 bases, J lost 2 bases, and 14 bases lay in between.

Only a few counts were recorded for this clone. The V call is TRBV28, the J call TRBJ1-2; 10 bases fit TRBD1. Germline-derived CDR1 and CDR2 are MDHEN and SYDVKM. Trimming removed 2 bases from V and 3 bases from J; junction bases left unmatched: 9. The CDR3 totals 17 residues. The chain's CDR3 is CASSLVVFGTGDYGYTF. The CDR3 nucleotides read TGTGCCAGCAGTTTAGTTGTTTTCGGGACAGGGGACTATGGCTACACCTTC.

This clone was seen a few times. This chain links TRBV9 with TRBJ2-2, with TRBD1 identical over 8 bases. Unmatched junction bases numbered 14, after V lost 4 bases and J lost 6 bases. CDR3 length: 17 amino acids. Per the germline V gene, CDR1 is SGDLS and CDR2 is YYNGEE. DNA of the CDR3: TGTGCCAGCAGCCCTCTTCCCGGGACAGGCGCGGCCGGGGAGCTGTTTTTT. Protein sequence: CASSPLPGTGAAGELFF.

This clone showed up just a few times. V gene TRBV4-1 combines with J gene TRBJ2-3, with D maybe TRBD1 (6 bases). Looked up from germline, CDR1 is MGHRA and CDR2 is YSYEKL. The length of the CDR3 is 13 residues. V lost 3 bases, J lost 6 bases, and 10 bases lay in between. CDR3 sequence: CASSHRGGDTQYF. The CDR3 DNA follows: TGCGCCAGCAGCCACAGGGGTGGGGATACGCAGTATTTT.

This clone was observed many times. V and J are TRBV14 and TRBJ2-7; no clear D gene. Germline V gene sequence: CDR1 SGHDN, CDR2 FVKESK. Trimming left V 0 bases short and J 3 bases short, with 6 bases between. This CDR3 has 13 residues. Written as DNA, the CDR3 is TGTGCCAGCAGCCAAGAGGAGAGCTACGAGCAGTACTTC. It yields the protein CASSQEESYEQYF.

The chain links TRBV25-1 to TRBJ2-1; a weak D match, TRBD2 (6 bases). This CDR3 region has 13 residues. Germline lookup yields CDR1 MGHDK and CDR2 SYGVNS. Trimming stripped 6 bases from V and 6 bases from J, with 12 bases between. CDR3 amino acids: CASSPIGGNEQFF. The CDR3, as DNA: TGTGCCAGCAGCCCCATCGGGGGCAATGAGCAGTTCTTC.